The rows below give T cell receptor beta chains drawn from one sample of a study of identifying expanded T cells in peripheral blood. TCRdb's table, derived via immunoSEQ multiplex PCR, lists solely in-frame clones and lacks some. The sample carries roughly 100,000 clones, around 88% recorded once. Sequencing was done on a sample of blood. The receptors stem from a person aged 18 to 75 in good health. CDR3s leave out the opening cysteine and the closing phenylalanine or tryptophan.

J	V	CDR3
TRBJ2-3	TRBV4-2	ASSQAQGRTDTQY
TRBJ1-2	TRBV6-5	ASRPGGSLSGYT
TRBJ1-5	TRBV19	ASSLRTGGQGPQH
TRBJ1-3	TRBV29-1	SGAGSGGNTIY
TRBJ1-1	TRBV19	ASSMRRGRVGTEAF
TRBJ1-1	TRBV2	ASRGQGVYTEAF
TRBJ1-5	TRBV30	AWTDSSNQPQH
TRBJ2-7	TRBV7-2	ASSQLAGQDYEQY
TRBJ1-1	TRBV5-1	ASSLGAGNTEAF
TRBJ1-5	TRBV6-5	ASSYRGDSNQPQH
TRBJ1-2	TRBV7-9	ASSPGTVYGYT
TRBJ1-3	TRBV4-2	ASSQRAAGNTIY
TRBJ1-5	TRBV7-9	ASSGDELGRQPQH
TRBJ1-4	TRBV15	ATSRTGLLGANEKLF
TRBJ1-5	TRBV15	ATSSINQPQH
TRBJ1-2	TRBV5-8	ASSLDAGGNYGYT
TRBJ2-1	TRBV7-9	ASSSPMGQEYSYNEQF
TRBJ2-7	TRBV27	ASRGQGAVTYEQY
TRBJ2-6	TRBV18	ASSPIGRWLSGANVLT
TRBJ2-1	TRBV27	ASSLGFGGGYPYNEQF
TRBJ1-2	TRBV19	ASSSDRGKLYGYT
TRBJ1-5	TRBV27	ASSSPGNQPQH
TRBJ1-6	TRBV6-5	ASSSRNRGDSPLH
TRBJ2-6	TRBV25-1	ASSEFWAGANVLT
TRBJ2-5	TRBV10-1	ASSVGRGAGETQY
TRBJ2-7	TRBV4-1	ASSRQTGTGAYEQY
TRBJ1-6	TRBV10-1	ASSDGNSPLH
TRBJ1-2	TRBV5-4	ASSAGNYGYT
TRBJ2-7	TRBV28	ASSPGTSGAYEQY
TRBJ1-5	TRBV5-4	ASSFMPSNQPQH
TRBJ2-2	TRBV7-2	ASSLNQGGLTGELF
TRBJ2-1	TRBV6-1	ASTELGFSYEEQF
TRBJ1-2	TRBV7-9	ASSAGGSYGYT
TRBJ2-2	TRBV7-8	ASSLEPRPNTGELF
TRBJ1-6	TRBV10-1	ASSASHSGRDYNSPLH
TRBJ2-5	TRBV29-1	SVARGNKETQY
TRBJ2-5	TRBV7-2	ASSFQAGGGETQY
TRBJ2-3	TRBV2	ASGSGGRGNTQY
TRBJ2-7	TRBV5-4	ASSPGDRETYEQY
TRBJ2-1	TRBV18	ASSARLAGGDGLQF
TRBJ1-2	TRBV6-5	ASSLGQAPYGYT
TRBJ1-1	TRBV7-2	ASSEGQGLGEAF
TRBJ1-1	TRBV4-2	ASSQANRGGMNTEAF
TRBJ1-1	TRBV7-9	ASSLLGGRNTEAF
TRBJ2-7	TRBV10-1	ASSDSDSSYEQY
TRBJ1-6	TRBV28	ASSQGSPPLH
TRBJ1-3	TRBV4-2	ASSQDTGRGYTIY
TRBJ2-3	TRBV5-6	ASSLGLGPGDTQY
TRBJ1-1	TRBV9	ASSVGAGGGWNTEAF
TRBJ2-7	TRBV6-1	ASSADSLSYEQY
TRBJ1-1	TRBV6-5	ASSGREGMNTEAF
TRBJ2-7	TRBV6-6	ASTARVGGHEQY
TRBJ1-3	TRBV11-2	ASRPGAGNTIY
TRBJ2-7	TRBV7-8	ASSISRGPTYEQY
TRBJ2-5	TRBV13	ASSPPRGQETQY